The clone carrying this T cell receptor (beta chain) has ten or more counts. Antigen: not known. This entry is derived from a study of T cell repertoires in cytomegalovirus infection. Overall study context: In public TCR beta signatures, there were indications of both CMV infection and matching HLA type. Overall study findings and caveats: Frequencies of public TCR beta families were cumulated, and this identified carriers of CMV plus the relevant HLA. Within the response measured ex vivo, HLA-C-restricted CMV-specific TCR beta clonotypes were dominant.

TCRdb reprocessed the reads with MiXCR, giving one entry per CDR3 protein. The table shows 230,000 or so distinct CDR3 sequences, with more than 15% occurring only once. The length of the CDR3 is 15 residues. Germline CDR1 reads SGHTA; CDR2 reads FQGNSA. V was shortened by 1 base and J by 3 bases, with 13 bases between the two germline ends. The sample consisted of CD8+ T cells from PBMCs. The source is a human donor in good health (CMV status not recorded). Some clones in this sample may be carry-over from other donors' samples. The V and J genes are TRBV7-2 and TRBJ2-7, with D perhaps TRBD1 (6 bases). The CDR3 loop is CASSLVRGSYYEQYF. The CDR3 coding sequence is TGTGCCAGCAGCTTAGTCAGGGGTTCTTACTACGAGCAGTACTTC.